A single sample gave rise to the 24 T cell receptor beta chains below, sequenced in a study of molecular identifiers for immune sequencing clone quantification. TCRdb passed the PCR reads through MiXCR, listing each CDR3 protein once. The data show about 640,000 distinct CDR3 sequences, with 15% to 20% seen just once and under 0.95% held by the top ten. The sequenced sample consisted of naive CD8+ T cells from blood, with Jurkat cell RNA spiked in. Subset meaning: FACS-sorted CD8+CD4-CCR7+CD45RA+ naive T cells. Every receptor here comes from a human donor in good health. Some libraries in this study had Jurkat cell RNA spiked in.

Notes on this clonotype: One junction end disagrees with the germline gene, perhaps due to a read error. The chain links TRBV7-6 to TRBJ2-7, with D perhaps TRBD1 or TRBD2 (5 bases each). This CDR3 spans 14 amino acids. In germline, CDR1 is SGHVS, CDR2 FNYEAQ. The CDR3 region has the DNA TGTGCCAGCAGCCCCGGGACGGGGAGCTACGAGCAGCACTTC. It encodes CASSPGTGSYEQHF. Full variable domain (remainder filled in from reference TRBV7-6 and TRBJ2-7): GAGVSQSPRYKVTKRGQDVALRCDPISGHVSLYWYRQALGQGPEFLTYFNYEAQQDKSGLPNDRFSAERPEGSISTLTIQRTEQRDSAMYRCASSPGTGSYEQHFGPGTRLTVT.

A few counts support this clonotype. This CDR3 reads CASSSNKRQATNEKLFF. DNA for the CDR3: TGTGCCAGCAGCTCCAATAAAAGACAGGCAACTAATGAAAAACTGTTTTTT. The rearrangement joins TRBV7-9 to TRBJ1-4; possibly TRBD1 for D (6 bases). The CDR3 runs to 17 residues. Germline CDR1 is SEHNR and CDR2 is FQNEAQ (reference sequence). V was cut by 4 bases and J by 0 bases, with 15 bases left in between.

J is TRBJ2-7 and V is TRBV5-5; possibly TRBD2 for D (7 bases). There are 15 residues in the CDR3. Germline CDR1 SGHKS, CDR2 YYEKEE (reference sequence). V was trimmed by 2 bases and J by 2 bases, leaving 14 bases between them. Here the CDR3 reads CASSFEGGLPYEQYF. The CDR3 region has the DNA TGTGCCAGCAGCTTTGAGGGGGGGCTACCCTACGAGCAGTACTTC.

As concerns this clonotype: One end of the junction fails to match germline, which may point to a read error. Here the CDR3 DNA reads TGTGCCAGCAGTACCTCCGGGGGTATGGTAGAGGCCCAGTACTTC. Protein sequence: CASSTSGGMVEAQYF. J is TRBJ2-5 and V is TRBV12-3 or TRBV12-4; a possible D gene is TRBD2 (6 bases). CDR3 length equals 15 residues.

This clonotype showed up many times. V gene TRBV20-1 combines with J gene TRBJ2-5; 9 positions match TRBD2. V lost 0 bases and J lost 1; bases outside the gene matches: 6. CDR3 length equals 16 residues. In germline, CDR1 is DFQATT, CDR2 SNEGSKA (reference sequence). CDR3 amino acids: CSARDAQREVQETQYF. CDR3 DNA: TGCAGTGCTAGAGATGCCCAGCGGGAGGTCCAAGAGACCCAGTACTTC.

This clonotype was detected many times. The CDR3 DNA reads TGTGCCAGTAGTATGGTTGGAGGGAACACCGGGGAGCTGTTTTTT. Protein product: CASSMVGGNTGELFF. The chain links TRBV19 to TRBJ2-2, with a tentative D call TRBD2 (5 bases). Germline assignment: CDR1 LNHDA and CDR2 SQIVND (reference sequence). The CDR3 is made up of 15 amino acids. Trimming took off 3 bases at V and 1 base at J, with 9 bases between the two ends.

This clonotype was recorded at least ten times. The chain links TRBV14 to TRBJ1-6; TRBD1 is a possible D gene (6 bases). The CDR3 spans 15 residues. Per germline, CDR1 SGHDN and CDR2 FVKESK. V lost 2 bases to trimming and J lost 7 bases, with 12 bases between them. CDR3 bases: TGTGCCAGCAGCCAACTGGACAGTCTAAATTCACCCCTCCACTTT. Amino acid sequence: CASSQLDSLNSPLHF. Full variable domain (outside the CDR3, taken from reference TRBV14 and TRBJ1-6): EAGVTQFPSHSVIEKGQTVTLRCDPISGHDNLYWYRRVMGKEIKFLLHFVKESKQDESGMPNNRFLAERTGGTYSTLKVQPAELEDSGVYFCASSQLDSLNSPLHFGNGTRLTVT.

About this clonotype: This may arise from a read error, as a much more abundant clone is one base away. This chain joins TRBV14 and TRBJ1-1; 8 bases are shared with TRBD1. CDR1 is SGHDN, CDR2 FVKESK, per germline. The CDR3 spans 14 residues. The CDR3 sequence: CASSLSPGGTEALF. The CDR3 nucleotides are TGTGCCAGCAGCCTCTCCCCAGGGGGCACTGAAGCTCTCTTT.

This clonotype was observed once. A much larger clone lies one base from this, so it may be a read error. This chain links TRBV9 with TRBJ1-1, with D uncertain. This CDR3 is 13 amino acids long. Germline CDR1 and CDR2: SGDLS and YYNGEE. CDR3 loop: CAGSVGRATEAFF. The CDR3 DNA is TGTGCCGGCAGCGTAGGGAGGGCCACTGAAGCTTTCTTT.

This clonotype was seen repeatedly, ten times or more. The V call is TRBV5-8, the J call TRBJ2-5, with D unresolved. The V end lost 4 bases, the J end lost 4 bases, and 11 bases lay between the germline ends. The CDR3 consists of 13 residues. Looked up from germline, CDR1 is SGHTS and CDR2 is YDEGEE. The CDR3: CASSPISPETQYF. The CDR3 DNA reads as TGTGCCAGCAGCCCGATCAGCCCAGAGACCCAGTACTTC.

This clonotype has a count of ten or more. The rearrangement links TRBV7-2 to TRBJ1-5, with D unresolved. The CDR3 covers 15 residues. Trimming took 4 bases from V and 0 from J, leaving 10 bases between them. Germline CDR1 is SGHTA and CDR2 is FQGNSA. CDR3 sequence reads: CASSYDDNSNQPQHF. CDR3 in DNA: TGTGCCAGCAGCTACGATGACAATAGCAATCAGCCCCAGCATTTT. Together with reference TRBV7-2 and TRBJ1-5, the CDR3 gives the full variable domain: GAGVSQSPSNKVTEKGKDVELRCDPISGHTALYWYRQSLGQGLEFLIYFQGNSAPDKSGLPSDRFSAERTGGSVSTLTIQRTQQEDSAVYLCASSYDDNSNQPQHFGDGTRLSIL.

In its sample, this clonotype was seen many times. The CDR3 DNA follows: TGCGCCAGCAGCCAAGATGCGGCGGGGCGCGAACAGCCCCAGCATTTT. Protein sequence: CASSQDAAGREQPQHF. This rearrangement joins TRBV4-3 to TRBJ1-5; possible D gene TRBD1, 5 bases. Deletions cut 0 bases from V and 7 bases from J, with 16 bases between. Germline values: CDR1 LGHNA, CDR2 YSLEER. There are 16 residues in the CDR3.

There are many counts of this clonotype. The chain joins TRBV24-1 to TRBJ2-3, with TRBD2 matching 9 bases. The V and J ends lost 7 bases and 1 base, in that order; junction bases with no gene match: 5. CDR3 length: 15 residues. The germline CDR1 and CDR2 sequences are KGHDR and SFDVKD. CDR3 sequence reads: CATSSGGPRTDTQYF. The CDR3, as DNA: TGTGCCACCAGCAGCGGGGGGCCCCGCACAGATACGCAGTATTTT.

In the case of this clonotype: Since a much larger clone is just one base distant, this may be a read error. The V and J genes are TRBV7-3 and TRBJ2-3; 8 nucleotides match TRBD1. J was trimmed by 1 base and V by 1 base; bases with no gene match: 4. Germline V gene lookup returns CDR1 SGHTA and CDR2 FQGTGA. The CDR3 sequence is 16 residues long. CDR3 loop: CASSLRTGTGTDTQYF. CDR3 nucleotides: TGTGCCAGCAGCTTAAGGACAGGGACAGGCACAGATACGCAGTATTTT.

This clonotype was picked up a small number of times. Since a much larger clone is just one base distant, this may be a read error. The chain employs TRBV5-4 and TRBJ1-2; 7 bases align to TRBD1. This CDR3 has 17 amino acids. The germline gives CDR1 SGHNT, CDR2 YYREEE (reference sequence). CDR3 sequence (DNA): TGTGCCAGCAGCCCCCAGGCGGGCTCAGGGGGTAACCATGGCTACACCTTC. It encodes CASSPQAGSGGNHGYTF.

This clonotype was recorded at least ten times. The chain combines TRBV12-3 or TRBV12-4 with TRBJ2-7; 8 positions match TRBD1. The V segment lost 6 bases and the J segment 3 bases; nucleotides outside the gene matches: 10. This CDR3 contains 15 residues. The CDR3 sequence is CASRTSQGAHYEQYF. The DNA of the CDR3 is TGTGCCAGCAGAACAAGTCAGGGGGCCCACTACGAGCAGTACTTC.

This clonotype came up many times. The chain links TRBV20-1 to TRBJ2-7; D gene uncertain. From germline, CDR1 is DFQATT and CDR2 SNEGSKA (reference sequence). There are 8 residues in the CDR3. Trimming cost V 8 bases and J 5 bases, with 4 bases left between them. The CDR3 loop reads CSLNEQYF. CDR3 sequence (DNA): TGCAGTTTGAACGAGCAGTACTTC.

A word on this clonotype: At one of its ends the junction is not consistent with the germline gene, which may arise from a read error. V usage is TRBV29-1 and J usage is TRBJ2-6; D call uncertain. The length of the CDR3 is 13 residues. CDR1 is SQVTM and CDR2 is ANQGSEA in the germline V gene. CDR3 bases: TGCAACGTTGTGGGCTCTGGGGTCAACGTCCTGACTTTC. Translated, it gives CNVVGSGVNVLTF. Combining the CDR3 with reference TRBV29-1 and TRBJ2-6 gives the whole variable domain SAVISQKPSRDICQRGTSLTIQCQVDSQVTMMFWYRQQPGQSLTLIATANQGSEATYESGFVIDKFPISRPNLTFSTLTVSNMSPEDSSIYLCNVVGSGVNVLTFGAGSRLTVL.

Ten or more counts support this clonotype. The rearrangement links TRBV6-6 to TRBJ2-1, with 7 bases fitting TRBD2. Germline V gene lookup returns CDR1 MNHNY and CDR2 SVGAGI (reference sequence). This CDR3 is 11 amino acids long. With 5 bases clipped from V and 10 bases from J, the junction kept 2 bases outside the gene matches. CDR3 loop: CASSNGGEQFF. CDR3 nucleotides: TGTGCCAGCAGTAACGGGGGGGAGCAGTTCTTC.

A word on this clonotype: This clone may be a read error of a much larger clone one base away. This rearrangement joins TRBV13 to TRBJ2-5; 10 bases line up with TRBD2. The CDR3 has 16 residues. Losses at the gene ends were 4 bases for V and 7 bases for J; bases not matched to a gene: 12. CDR1 is PRHDT, CDR2 FYEKMQ, per germline (reference sequence). The CDR3 loop is CASSSGLAENGGTQYF. The CDR3 bases are TGTGCCAGCAGCTCAGGACTAGCGGAGAACGGTGGGACCCAGTACTTC.

This clonotype was detected many times. The rearrangement joins TRBV6-2 or TRBV6-3 to TRBJ1-1; D not resolved. V was cut by 2 bases and J by 0 bases, with 13 bases left in between. The germline V gene has CDR1 MNHEY and CDR2 SVGEGT. CDR3 length equals 16 residues. The CDR3 loop reads CASSYLELPMNTEAFF. The DNA for the CDR3 is TGTGCCAGCAGTTACCTAGAACTACCCATGAACACTGAAGCTTTCTTT.

This clonotype has at least ten counts. The chain employs TRBV7-2 and TRBJ1-1; 9 positions agree with TRBD1. This CDR3 spans 16 amino acids. The V gene end was trimmed by 5 bases and the J gene end by 6 bases; junction bases not matched to a gene: 13. From germline, CDR1 is SGHTA and CDR2 FQGNSA. Written as DNA, the CDR3 is TGTGCCAGCAGCGCTCAACCGGGACAGGGTTTTCCTGAAGCTTTCTTT. It yields the protein CASSAQPGQGFPEAFF.

This clonotype was observed at least ten times. The chain couples TRBV4-3 to TRBJ2-7; no firm D call. The CDR3 loop spans 15 amino acids. Germline assignment: CDR1 LGHNA and CDR2 YSLEER. The ends were cut back, 1 base at V and 3 bases at J, with 13 bases in the middle. The CDR3 loop reads CASSQGVGRNYEQYF. The CDR3 region has the DNA TGCGCCAGCAGCCAAGGGGTCGGACGGAACTACGAGCAGTACTTC.

This clonotype was counted many times. V is TRBV9 and J is TRBJ2-3; the match to TRBD2 covers 8 bases. Germline V lookup: CDR1 SGDLS, CDR2 YYNGEE. The CDR3 is made up of 18 amino acids. V lost 2 bases to trimming and J lost 0 bases; unmatched junction nucleotides: 11. Here the CDR3 reads CASSVGSGNFGSTDTQYF. As DNA, the CDR3 is TGTGCCAGCAGCGTGGGTAGCGGGAATTTTGGAAGCACAGATACGCAGTATTTT. Full variable domain (rest looked up from reference TRBV9 and TRBJ2-3): DSGVTQTPKHLITATGQRVTLRCSPRSGDLSVYWYQQSLDQGLQFLIQYYNGEERAKGNILERFSAQQFPDLHSELNLSSLELGDSALYFCASSVGSGNFGSTDTQYFGPGTRLTVL.